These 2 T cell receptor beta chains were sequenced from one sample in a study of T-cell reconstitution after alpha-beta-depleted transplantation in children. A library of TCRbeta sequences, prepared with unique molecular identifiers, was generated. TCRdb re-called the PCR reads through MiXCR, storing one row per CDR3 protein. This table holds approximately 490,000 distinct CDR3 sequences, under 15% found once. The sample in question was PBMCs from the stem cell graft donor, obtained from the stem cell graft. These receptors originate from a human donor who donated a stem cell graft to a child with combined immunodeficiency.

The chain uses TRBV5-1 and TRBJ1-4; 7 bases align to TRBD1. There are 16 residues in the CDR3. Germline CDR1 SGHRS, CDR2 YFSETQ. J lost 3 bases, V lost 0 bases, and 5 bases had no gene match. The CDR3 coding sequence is TGCGCCAGCAGCTTGGGAGGGGGCACGGCTAATGAAAAACTGTTTTTT. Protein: CASSLGGGTANEKLFF.

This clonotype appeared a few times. The CDR3 sequence is CSASRTGFSDTQYF. CDR3 nucleotides: TGCAGTGCCTCCAGGACAGGTTTTTCGGATACGCAGTATTTT. This chain uses TRBV20-1 with TRBJ2-3; 7 bases fit TRBD1. J gave up 6 bases and V 6 bases, and 12 bases lay outside the gene matches. The CDR3 extends over 14 amino acids. Germline V lookup: CDR1 DFQATT, CDR2 SNEGSKA (reference sequence).